The rows below give T cell receptor beta chains drawn from one sample of a study of T cells in Graves' hyperthyroidism and ophthalmopathy. TCRdb used MiXCR to reprocess the multiplex PCR reads, holding one entry per CDR3 protein. The sample lists 350,000 to 400,000 distinct CDR3 sequences; around 18% were seen once. Specimen: blood. All receptors derive from a young man with Graves' ophthalmopathy. Each CDR3 is given with its conserved first and last residue. Each record gives: clone size, D gene, J gene, V gene, CDR3 protein, CDR3 DNA. A D gene is named only where the DNA matches it firmly. Clone size is stated in some rows and not others, as once, few, many or a class when expanded.

many,TRBD2,TRBJ2-5,TRBV28,CASSTSGGARKETQYF,TGTGCCAGCAGCACTAGCGGGGGGGCCAGGAAAGAGACCCAGTACTTC
-,-,TRBJ1-2,TRBV20-1,CSAGPNRSINYGYTF,TGCAGTGCGGGACCTAACAGGAGTATCAACTATGGCTACACCTTC
-,TRBD2,TRBJ2-3,TRBV12-5,CASGLTLAGGYTDTQYF,TGTGCTAGTGGTTTGACCTTAGCGGGGGGGTATACAGATACGCAGTATTTT
-,-,TRBJ1-3,TRBV4-2,CASSPGAGAGNTIYF,TGTGCCAGCAGTCCAGGAGCGGGGGCTGGAAACACCATATATTTT
many,-,TRBJ2-2,TRBV18,CASSPSGELFF,TGTGCCAGCTCACCGTCCGGGGAGCTGTTTTTT
many,-,TRBJ1-1,TRBV6-1,CASSERRADTEAFF,TGTGCCAGCAGTGAACGCAGGGCCGACACTGAAGCTTTCTTT
many,TRBD1,TRBJ2-7,TRBV7-9,CASSFPDRGEQYF,TGTGCCAGCAGCTTCCCCGACAGGGGCGAGCAGTACTTC
-,-,TRBJ1-4,TRBV19,CASSIERGANEKLFF,TGTGCCAGTAGTATAGAACGAGGGGCTAATGAAAAACTGTTTTTT
few,-,TRBJ2-5,TRBV7-9,CASSLGSGVEGETQYF,TGTGCCAGCAGCTTAGGTTCAGGGGTGGAGGGAGAGACCCAGTACTTC
many,-,TRBJ1-6,TRBV11-3,CASSLSGNSPLHF,TGTGCCAGCAGCTTATCGGGGAATTCACCCCTCCACTTT
-,-,TRBJ2-5,TRBV19,CASSISGGQGETQYF,TGTGCCAGTAGTATATCGGGGGGCCAAGGAGAGACCCAGTACTTC
-,-,TRBJ1-1,TRBV6-1,CASNALIPNTEAFF,TGTGCCAGCAATGCTCTAATACCTAACACTGAAGCTTTCTTT
many,-,TRBJ2-1,TRBV7-9,CASSSSADSYNEQFF,TGTGCCAGCAGCTCATCGGCGGATTCCTACAATGAGCAGTTCTTC
few,-,TRBJ1-6,TRBV4-1,CASSQSTTSTPLHF,TGCGCCAGCAGCCAATCCACTACTAGTACGCCCCTCCACTTT
many,-,TRBJ2-5,TRBV5-8,CASSSALLYDQETQYF,TGTGCCAGCAGCTCCGCCCTTTTGTACGACCAAGAGACCCAGTACTTC
many,TRBD1,TRBJ1-5,TRBV12-3/TRBV12-4,CASRRGPVLQPQHF,TGTGCCAGCAGGAGGGGGCCTGTGCTTCAGCCCCAGCATTTT
-,-,TRBJ1-4,TRBV18,CASSYGATNEKLFF,TGTGCCAGCTCGTACGGCGCAACTAATGAAAAACTGTTTTTT
many,-,TRBJ1-1,TRBV5-1,CASSLGRDDTEAFF,TGCGCCAGCAGCTTGGGGAGGGATGACACTGAAGCTTTCTTT
many,-,TRBJ2-2,TRBV5-1,CASSLIRKDTGELFF,TGCGCCAGCAGCTTGATCAGGAAGGACACCGGGGAGCTGTTTTTT
few,-,TRBJ1-2,TRBV24-1,CATSDSLEDYGYTF,TGTGCCACCAGTGATTCTCTGGAGGACTATGGCTACACCTTC
many,-,TRBJ1-6,TRBV3-1,CASSQPQGSYNSPLHF,TGTGCCAGCAGCCAACCACAGGGCTCCTATAATTCACCCCTCCACTTT
-,TRBD2,TRBJ2-1,TRBV7-7,CASSLLAGGMGEQFF,TGTGCCAGCAGCTTACTAGCGGGGGGCATGGGTGAGCAGTTCTTC
-,TRBD2,TRBJ2-5,TRBV20-1,CRPSSQRGNQETQYF,TGCAGGCCCAGCAGCCAGCGGGGGAACCAAGAGACCCAGTACTTC
many,TRBD1,TRBJ2-7,TRBV11-2,CASSPRTGGAEQYF,TGTGCCAGCAGCCCTCGGACAGGGGGGGCCGAGCAGTACTTC
few,-,TRBJ2-3,TRBV4-1,CASSQVRQSLGTDTQYF,TGCGCCAGCAGCCAAGTCAGGCAGAGCCTGGGCACAGATACGCAGTATTTT
many,-,TRBJ1-2,TRBV20-1,CSAIVRQGHYGYTF,TGCAGTGCTATCGTCCGACAAGGCCACTATGGCTACACCTTC
-,TRBD2,TRBJ2-5,TRBV4-2,CASSQEWTSGAQETQYF,TGTGCCAGCAGCCAAGAATGGACTAGCGGAGCCCAAGAGACCCAGTACTTC
-,TRBD2,TRBJ2-4,TRBV25-1,CASSAGTSGENIQYF,TGTGCCAGCAGCGCCGGGACTAGCGGGGAAAACATTCAGTACTTC
-,TRBD1,TRBJ2-1,TRBV7-9,CASSSGDRGLHEQFF,TGTGCCAGCAGCTCAGGGGACAGGGGGCTCCATGAGCAGTTCTTC
many,TRBD2,TRBJ2-1,TRBV2,CASSLRTSGNNEQFF,TGTGCCAGCAGTCTCCGGACTAGCGGAAACAATGAGCAGTTCTTC
many,-,TRBJ2-7,TRBV7-2,CASSSLNYEQYF,TGTGCCAGCAGCTCTCTTAACTACGAGCAGTACTTC
few,-,TRBJ2-7,TRBV10-3,CAIGGTDYEQYF,TGTGCCATCGGAGGGACTGATTACGAGCAGTACTTC
-,TRBD1,TRBJ1-4,TRBV18,CASSTRQGGTTNEKLFF,TGTGCCAGCTCAACCCGACAGGGCGGCACAACTAATGAAAAACTGTTTTTT
few,-,TRBJ2-3,TRBV10-1,CASSEWEAGATQYF,TGCGCCAGCAGTGAATGGGAGGCGGGGGCAACGCAGTATTTT
many,TRBD1,TRBJ1-1,TRBV14,CASSRGTGGEAEAFF,TGTGCCAGCAGCCGGGGGACAGGGGGCGAGGCTGAAGCTTTCTTT
many,-,TRBJ1-2,TRBV7-6,CASSSGINYGYTF,TGTGCCAGCAGCTCGGGGATTAACTATGGCTACACCTTC
many,TRBD1,TRBJ2-3,TRBV24-1,CATSDFGTGYTDTQYF,TGTGCCACCAGTGATTTCGGGACAGGGTACACAGATACGCAGTATTTT
few,-,TRBJ1-1,TRBV25-1,CASSDRGPEAFF,TGTGCCAGCAGTGACAGGGGTCCTGAAGCTTTCTTT
many,-,TRBJ2-7,TRBV2,CASSPGSGWEQYF,TGTGCCAGCAGCCCAGGGTCGGGATGGGAGCAGTACTTC
few,-,TRBJ2-1,TRBV5-1,CASSLVWGIEQFF,TGCGCCAGCAGCTTGGTATGGGGCATTGAGCAGTTCTTC
few,-,TRBJ1-5,TRBV4-1,CASSQDGGGGYRPQHF,TGCGCCAGCAGCCAAGATGGAGGCGGGGGCTACAGGCCCCAGCATTTT
many,TRBD2,TRBJ2-5,TRBV28,CASSPPGGGARQETQYF,TGTGCCAGCAGTCCCCCGGGAGGCGGGGCACGGCAAGAGACCCAGTACTTC
many,-,TRBJ1-1,TRBV5-1,CASTEDRPIPMNTEAFF,TGCGCCAGCACTGAAGACAGACCCATCCCCATGAACACTGAAGCTTTCTTT
many,-,TRBJ1-3,TRBV7-2,CASSSTGGPIYF,TGTGCCAGCAGCTCCACTGGAGGGCCCATATATTTT
-,TRBD1,TRBJ2-7,TRBV12-3/TRBV12-4,CASIGGGQGPFTEQYF,TGTGCCAGCATCGGAGGTGGACAGGGGCCCTTCACCGAGCAGTACTTC
-,-,TRBJ2-3,TRBV4-1,CASSQPRSGRPNTDTQYF,TGCGCCAGCAGCCAGCCTCGCTCGGGACGGCCAAACACAGATACGCAGTATTTT
many,TRBD1,TRBJ1-4,TRBV5-1,CASSWTGGNEKLFF,TGTGCCAGCAGCTGGACAGGGGGTAATGAAAAACTGTTTTTT
-,-,TRBJ2-6,TRBV10-1,CASSEGTGANVLTF,TGCGCCAGCAGTGAAGGGACTGGGGCCAACGTCCTGACTTTC
many,-,TRBJ1-2,TRBV2,CASSGTVTNYGYTF,TGTGCCAGCAGTGGAACGGTTACTAACTATGGCTACACCTTC